This T cell receptor beta chain was recovered during a study of CD8 T cells in ankylosing spondylitis. Germline-derived CDR1 and CDR2 are SGHVS and FNYEAQ. This CDR3 contains 13 residues. Deletions cut 4 bases from V and 8 bases from J, with 14 bases between. MiXCR, run by TCRdb on the 5' RACE reads, gives a single entry per CDR3 protein. Seen here are some 130,000 distinct CDR3 sequences, more than 5.5% observed once, and the top ten hold around 12%. This clonotype turned up a few times. Its antigen is undetermined. Study observations and caveats: What seemed typical of ankylosing spondylitis blood was a TCR beta motif built from about eight highly homologous variants. Reported data indicate significant enrichment of disease-linked clones within matched ankylosing spondylitis synovial fluid.

Input material: blood, either unsorted or a sorted T cell fraction (not recorded which). The receptor was isolated from a female donor with ankylosing spondylitis or in good health (not recorded which). The gene calls are TRBV7-6 and TRBJ1-2; no reliable D call. Written as DNA, the CDR3 is TGTGCCAGCAGCTCAGGAGGCGCAGTGGGCTACACCTTC. It encodes CASSSGGAVGYTF. Full variable domain (rest looked up from reference TRBV7-6 and TRBJ1-2): GAGVSQSPRYKVTKRGQDVALRCDPISGHVSLYWYRQALGQGPEFLTYFNYEAQQDKSGLPNDRFSAERPEGSISTLTIQRTEQRDSAMYRCASSSGGAVGYTFGSGTRLTVV.